Shown below are 15 T cell receptor beta chains from a single sample sequenced in a study of T cells in Graves' hyperthyroidism and ophthalmopathy. TCR beta CDR3 sequences were amplified from RNA transcripts. In the first-round RT-PCR of the TCR CDR3, the HTBI primer set was used. From the multiplex PCR reads, TCRdb called clonotypes with MiXCR, one entry per CDR3 protein. Of a few hundred thousand distinct CDR3 sequences detected, 35% to 55% appear once; the ten largest clones hold about 7.8%. Sequencing was done on a sample of peripheral blood or thyroid tissue (not recorded which). Every receptor here comes from a woman aged 18-30 years with Graves' hyperthyroidism.

This clonotype was counted only a few times. The chain is built from TRBV6-2 or TRBV6-3 and TRBJ2-7, with 9 positions matching TRBD1. This CDR3 is 15 amino acids long. Germline V gene data show CDR1 as MNHEY and CDR2 as SVGEGT. With V trimmed by 6 bases and J by 1 base, 7 bases remained unmatched. CDR3 coding DNA: TGTGCCAGCAGGGCCCGTGGACAGGGGTCCTACGAGCAGTACTTC. Amino acids: CASRARGQGSYEQYF.

The chain employs TRBV12-3 or TRBV12-4 and TRBJ2-7, with D tentatively TRBD1 (6 bases). The J call is doubtful: the DNA matches TRBJ2-1 better. The CDR3 has 13 amino acids. The DNA for the CDR3 is TGTGCCAGCACCACTCAGGGGTACAATGAGCAGTTCTTC. Protein product: CASTTQGYNEQFF.

V is TRBV29-1 and J is TRBJ2-2; possible D gene TRBD1, 5 bases. The germline V gene has CDR1 SQVTM and CDR2 ANQGSEA. The CDR3 runs to 11 residues. The germline V and J ends were trimmed by 4 bases and 8 bases, with 8 bases remaining between them. CDR3 nucleotides: TGCAGCGTTGGGCAGGGAGGGGAGCTGTTTTTT. Translated, it gives CSVGQGGELFF.

V usage is TRBV2 and J usage is TRBJ1-4; D might be TRBD1 (5 bases). With 6 bases removed from V and 17 bases from J, the gap between germline ends came to 19 bases. The CDR3 loop spans 12 amino acids. CDR1 and CDR2 from the germline V gene are SNHLY and FYNNEI. In nucleotides, the CDR3 is TGTGCCAGCAGGGACTCGGGGGGTAGCACATTTTTT. Protein: CASRDSGGSTFF.

The chain employs TRBV20-1 and TRBJ1-2, with D possibly TRBD1 on 6 matching bases. Germline CDR1 reads DFQATT; CDR2 reads SNEGSKA (reference sequence). CDR3 length equals 12 residues. The V end lost 0 bases, the J end lost 10 bases, and 12 bases lay between the germline ends. The CDR3 DNA follows: TGCAGTGCTAGAGATGGCCAGGGGACCTACACCTTC. It codes for CSARDGQGTYTF.

This clonotype has a count of ten or more. The chain has TRBV19 and TRBJ1-2, with a possible D match to TRBD1 (5 bases). The V gene's germline CDR1 is LNHDA and CDR2 SQIVND (reference sequence). This CDR3 comprises 14 residues. V was trimmed by 6 bases and J by 0 bases, leaving 11 bases between them. CDR3 in DNA: TGTGCCAGTAGCCCAACGACAGCTAACTATGGCTACACCTTC. The encoded protein is CASSPTTANYGYTF. Variable domain in full (rest from reference TRBV19 and TRBJ1-2): DGGITQSPKYLFRKEGQNVTLSCEQNLNHDAMYWYRQDPGQGLRLIYYSQIVNDFQKGDIAEGYSVSREKKESFPLTVTSAQKNPTAFYLCASSPTTANYGYTFGSGTRLTVV.

This clonotype was recorded at least ten times. This may stem from a read error, because a much larger clone lies one nucleotide away. This chain links TRBV13 with TRBJ1-2, with 7 nucleotides matching TRBD1. The CDR3 loop spans 15 amino acids. CDR1 is PRHDT, CDR2 FYEKMQ, per germline (reference sequence). CDR3 loop: CAGSSREQGTYGYTF. In nucleotides, the CDR3 is TGTGCCGGCAGCTCAAGAGAACAGGGGACCTATGGCTACACCTTC.

This clonotype occurred many times. The chain has TRBV7-8 and TRBJ2-5, with D possibly being TRBD1 or TRBD2 (6 bases each). This CDR3 is built from 16 residues. The V gene lost 1 base and the J gene lost 5 bases, with 17 bases spanning the gap. Germline lookup yields CDR1 SGHVS and CDR2 FQNEAQ. CDR3 residues: CASSLVAGERAETQYF. The CDR3 bases are TGTGCCAGCAGCTTAGTAGCAGGGGAGCGGGCGGAGACCCAGTACTTC.

Concerning this clonotype: This CDR3 is missing its conserved last phenylalanine or tryptophan, likely due to a read error. The DNA is omitted, as the CDR3 cannot be located on it reliably, and the CDR3 follows TCRdb's listing. V gene TRBV5-4 combines with J gene TRBJ1-3. CDR1 and CDR2 (germline): SGHNT, YYREEE (reference sequence). The CDR3 extends over 11 residues, inclusive of both ends. CDR3 amino acids: CASSPGTSKNT.

In its sample, this clonotype was seen a few times. This chain uses TRBV7-3 with TRBJ1-1; D may be TRBD1 (5 bases). The length of the CDR3 is 14 residues. Trimming shortened V by 6 bases and J by 3 bases, and 14 bases separated the two germline ends. Germline lookup yields CDR1 SGHTA and CDR2 FQGTGA. In DNA, the CDR3 is TGTGCCAGCAGGACTAGCGGGGGGGACACTGAAGCTTTCTTT. Protein product: CASRTSGGDTEAFF.

This clonotype has only a few counts. The chain combines TRBV18 with TRBJ2-5; D might be TRBD2 (5 bases). With 2 bases removed from V and 5 bases from J, the gap between germline ends came to 12 bases. The CDR3 has 14 amino acids. The germline gives CDR1 KGHSH, CDR2 LQKENI. The CDR3 spells CASSPNRGTETQYF. The CDR3 DNA is TGTGCCAGCTCACCAAATCGGGGAACGGAGACCCAGTACTTC.

The chain carries TRBV9 and TRBJ2-5, with 9 nucleotides matching TRBD2. In germline, CDR1 is SGDLS, CDR2 YYNGEE. V was pared by 4 bases and J by 5 bases, with 12 bases of the junction left unmatched. The CDR3 loop spans 16 amino acids. Here the CDR3 DNA reads TGTGCCAGCAGCCCCTTGGGAGCGGGAGGTCTGGAGACCCAGTACTTC. This gives the protein CASSPLGAGGLETQYF. Variable domain in full (rest from reference TRBV9 and TRBJ2-5): DSGVTQTPKHLITATGQRVTLRCSPRSGDLSVYWYQQSLDQGLQFLIQYYNGEERAKGNILERFSAQQFPDLHSELNLSSLELGDSALYFCASSPLGAGGLETQYFGPGTRLLVL.

V is TRBV10-3 and J is TRBJ2-2, with 10 bases identical to TRBD2. Per germline, CDR1 ENHRY and CDR2 SYGVKD. This CDR3 contains 14 residues. V shed 11 bases, J shed 6 bases, and the junction held 9 bases outside the gene matches. The CDR3 DNA follows: TGTGCCTCAGAGCCTAGCGGGAGCGCCGGGGAGCTGTTTTTT. Amino acids: CASEPSGSAGELFF.

This chain connects TRBV2 to TRBJ2-3; no firm D call. Deletions cut 8 bases from V and 0 bases from J, with 12 bases between. This CDR3 comprises 14 residues. Germline V gene lookup returns CDR1 SNHLY and CDR2 FYNNEI. CDR3: CASGRLASTDTQYF. As DNA, the CDR3 is TGTGCCAGCGGCCGACTGGCTAGCACAGATACGCAGTATTTT.

This clonotype has just a few counts. The V gene is TRBV4-1, the J gene TRBJ2-2; 13 nucleotides line up with TRBD2. This CDR3 contains 18 residues. V was clipped by 3 bases and J by 4 bases; unmatched bases: 8. CDR1 MGHRA and CDR2 YSYEKL come from the germline V gene. Written as DNA, the CDR3 is TGCGCCAGCAGCCAGAGGGGACTAGCGGGGAGGACCACCGGGGAGCTGTTTTTT. Residues: CASSQRGLAGRTTGELFF.